A single T cell receptor beta chain is shown here with its context. Its antigen is unidentified. The data stem from a study of T cells after posttransplantation cyclophosphamide. Study findings and constraints: Recipient CMV seropositivity and CMV reactivation strongly tracked TRB clonality.

Germline V CDR1 and CDR2: ENHRY, SYGVKD. V gave up 4 bases and J gave up 2 bases; unmatched junction bases: 7. This CDR3 has 15 amino acids. The assay was immunoSEQ multiplex PCR, and TCRdb's table has in-frame clones only and misses some. The repertoire has about 7,000 clones, 75% to 95% of them found once; the top ten carry 3.9%. The clonotype was recovered from a woman aged 45-60 years in good health and a related stem cell transplant donor. The chain recombines TRBV10-3 with TRBJ2-5; TRBD1 matches at 7 bases. Source material: CD4+ T cells sorted from blood. This CDR3 is CAISARTGRQETQYF. Here the CDR3 DNA reads TGTGCCATCAGTGCCAGGACAGGACGACAAGAGACCCAGTACTTC.